Sequencing of this T cell receptor delta chain was carried out in a study of gamma-delta T cells after stem cell transplantation. TCRdb reprocessed the RT-PCR reads using CATT. The sample has 13,000 or so delta-chain clones, about 32% seen once. This CDR3 region has 15 residues. Germline trimming cut 0 bases from V and 2 bases from J; bases unmatched to any gene: 7. Germline values: CDR1 NSMFDY, CDR2 ISSIKDK. Sequencing input: gamma-delta T cells. The chain couples TRAV29/DV5 to TRDJ1; 7 nucleotides line up with TRDD3. The TCR originated in a human donor. It is not recorded whose cells these are; they may come from a transplant donor. As DNA, the CDR3 is TGTGCAGCAAGCGAACGTCTGGGGGGTACCGATAAACTCATCTTT. It translates to CAASERLGGTDKLIF.